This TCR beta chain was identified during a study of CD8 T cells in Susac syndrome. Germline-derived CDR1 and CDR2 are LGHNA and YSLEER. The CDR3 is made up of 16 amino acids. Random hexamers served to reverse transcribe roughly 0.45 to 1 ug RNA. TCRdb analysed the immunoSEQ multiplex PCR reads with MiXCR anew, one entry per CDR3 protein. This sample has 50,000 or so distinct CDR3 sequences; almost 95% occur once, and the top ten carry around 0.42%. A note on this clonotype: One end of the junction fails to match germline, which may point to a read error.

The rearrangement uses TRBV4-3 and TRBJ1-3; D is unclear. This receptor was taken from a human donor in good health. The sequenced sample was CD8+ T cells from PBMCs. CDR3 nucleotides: TGCGCCAGCAGCCAAGATATCCGGTTCTCTGAAAACACCATATATTTT. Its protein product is CASSQDIRFSENTIYF.